The text below deals with one T cell receptor beta chain. The sample comes from a study of cytomegalovirus exposure and HLA in healthy donors. The study ran its PCR with 60 Vbeta and 13 Jbeta primers. Profiled with immunoSEQ multiplex PCR; TCRdb holds only in-frame clones, not every one. Among just under 250,000 clones listed, more than 75% were seen once. The receptor's source is a woman in her thirties or forties in good health and CMV-seropositive. The material sequenced was PBMCs.

CDR3 sequence reads: CASSVTVWAGNNEQFF. CDR3 sequence (DNA): TGTGCCAGCAGTGTAACGGTTTGGGCAGGGAATAATGAGCAGTTCTTC. The V call is TRBV2, the J call TRBJ2-1, with D maybe TRBD1 (5 bases). CDR1 SNHLY and CDR2 FYNNEI come from the germline V gene. The V end was cut by 4 bases, the J end by 7 bases, with 20 bases between. This CDR3 is built from 16 residues.